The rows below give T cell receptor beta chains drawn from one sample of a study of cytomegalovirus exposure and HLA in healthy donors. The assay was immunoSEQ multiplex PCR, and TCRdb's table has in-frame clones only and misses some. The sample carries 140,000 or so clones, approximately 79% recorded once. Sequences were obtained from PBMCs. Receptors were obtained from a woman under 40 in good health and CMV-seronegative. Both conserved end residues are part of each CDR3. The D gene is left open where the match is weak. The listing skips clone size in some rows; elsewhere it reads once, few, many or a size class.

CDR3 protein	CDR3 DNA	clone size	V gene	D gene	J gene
CASSQGSGWSTDTQYF	TGCGCCAGCAGCCAAGGATCGGGGTGGAGCACAGATACGCAGTATTTT	once	TRBV5-1	.	TRBJ2-3
CASSPSPETQYF	TGTGCCAGCAGCCCCTCCCCGGAGACCCAGTACTTC	.	TRBV5-6	.	TRBJ2-5
CASSPSGTPYGYTF	TGTGCCAGCAGCCCCTCCGGGACACCCTATGGCTACACCTTC	.	TRBV11-2	.	TRBJ1-2
CASSPLSSYEQYF	TGCGCCAGCTCTCCCTTGAGTTCCTACGAGCAGTACTTC	.	TRBV5-1	.	TRBJ2-7
CASSLYRETQYF	TGTGCCAGCAGCTTGTACAGAGAGACCCAGTACTTC	.	TRBV5-4	.	TRBJ2-5
CASSSQGTSGRAVTDTQYF	TGTGCCAGCAGTTCCCAGGGGACTAGCGGGAGGGCAGTAACAGATACGCAGTATTTT	.	TRBV28	TRBD2	TRBJ2-3
CASTDGPGQFEAFF	TGTGCCAGCACCGACGGTCCGGGACAGTTTGAAGCTTTCTTT	.	TRBV6-5	TRBD1	TRBJ1-1
CSVDALGGVYGYTF	TGCAGCGTTGACGCGCTCGGGGGGGTCTATGGCTACACCTTC	once	TRBV29-1	.	TRBJ1-2
CASSDFEQYF	TGTGCCAGCAGTGATTTCGAGCAGTACTTC	.	TRBV2	.	TRBJ2-7
CACLRRPNTGELFF	TGTGCCTGCTTAAGGAGACCGAACACCGGGGAGCTGTTTTTT	once	TRBV30	.	TRBJ2-2
CASSPTGGRSYEQYF	TGTGCCAGCTCTCCGACAGGGGGACGCTCCTACGAGCAGTACTTC	few	TRBV18	TRBD1	TRBJ2-7
CASSQAGRTYNSPLHF	TGTGCCAGCAGCCAGGCGGGCAGGACCTATAATTCACCCCTCCACTTT	.	TRBV5-4	.	TRBJ1-6
CASSIYRGENEKLFF	TGTGCCAGTAGTATCTACAGGGGGGAGAATGAAAAACTGTTTTTT	.	TRBV19	TRBD1	TRBJ1-4
CASSFGFGRSTDTQYF	TGTGCCAGCAGCTTTGGGTTCGGGAGGAGCACAGATACGCAGTATTTT	.	TRBV5-4	TRBD2	TRBJ2-3
CAWARQGRETQYF	TGTGCCTGGGCGAGGCAGGGTCGGGAGACCCAGTACTTC	.	TRBV30	.	TRBJ2-5
CASSWSGGANTGELFF	TGCGCCAGCAGCTGGAGCGGGGGGGCAAACACCGGGGAGCTGTTTTTT	few	TRBV5-1	TRBD2	TRBJ2-2
CASSLTGGISYEQYF	TGTGCCAGCAGCTTAACAGGGGGGATCTCCTACGAGCAGTACTTC	.	TRBV7-9	TRBD1	TRBJ2-7
CASSFISSSGAPRNEQFF	TGTGCCAGCAGCTTTATCTCTTCCAGCGGAGCCCCTCGCAATGAGCAGTTCTTC	.	TRBV11-2	.	TRBJ2-1
CASSRGFTYEQYF	TGTGCCAGTAGTCGGGGTTTCACCTACGAGCAGTACTTC	.	TRBV19	.	TRBJ2-7
CASKPRTSGSYEQYF	TGTGCCAGCAAACCGAGGACTAGCGGGAGCTACGAGCAGTACTTC	.	TRBV2	TRBD2	TRBJ2-7
CASSLAEARARSF	TGCGCCAGCAGCTTGGCCGAGGCCAGGGCTCGATCATTC	once	TRBV5-1	.	TRBJ1-2
CASSSLQGHTGELFF	TGTGCCAGCAGTTCACTACAGGGGCACACCGGGGAGCTGTTTTTT	few	TRBV6-5	TRBD1	TRBJ2-2
CSVEPDRAITDTQYF	TGCAGCGTTGAACCGGACAGGGCAATCACAGATACGCAGTATTTT	.	TRBV29-1	TRBD1	TRBJ2-3
CSARQGWTDTQYF	TGCAGCGCAAGACAGGGGTGGACAGATACGCAGTATTTT	.	TRBV29-1	TRBD1	TRBJ2-3
CASSVSAGAGKNIQYF	TGTGCCAGCAGTGTCTCGGCGGGAGCGGGCAAAAACATTCAGTACTTC	few	TRBV2	TRBD2	TRBJ2-4
CAISEVTSGICEQYF	TGTGCCATCAGTGAGGTCACTAGCGGGATCTGCGAGCAGTACTTC	.	TRBV10-3	TRBD2	TRBJ2-7
CASSEFGSGGSGMETQYF	TGTGCCAGCAGTGAATTTGGGAGCGGGGGTAGCGGGATGGAGACCCAGTACTTC	.	TRBV6-1	TRBD2	TRBJ2-5
CASQRGGNTEAFF	TGTGCCAGCCAGAGGGGAGGGAACACTGAAGCTTTCTTT	few	TRBV6-1	.	TRBJ1-1
CAISSDRVSYEQYF	TGTGCCATCAGCTCGGACAGGGTAAGCTACGAGCAGTACTTC	.	TRBV10-3	TRBD1	TRBJ2-7
CASSRRQGSGELFF	TGTGCCAGCAGTCGACGACAGGGGAGCGGGGAGCTGTTTTTT	few	TRBV6-6	TRBD1	TRBJ2-2
CASSLEGGDHEQYF	TGTGCCAGCAGCTTGGAGGGAGGGGACCACGAGCAGTACTTC	.	TRBV5-5	TRBD2	TRBJ2-7
CASSADRGLETQYF	TGTGCCAGCAGTGCCGACAGGGGGCTGGAGACCCAGTACTTC	.	TRBV27	TRBD1	TRBJ2-5
CASSATSGYEQFF	TGTGCCAGCAGTGCTACTAGCGGCTATGAGCAGTTCTTC	few	TRBV6-4	TRBD2	TRBJ2-1
CASSDRVSTDTQYF	TGTGCCAGCAGTGACAGGGTTAGCACAGATACGCAGTATTTT	.	TRBV14	TRBD1	TRBJ2-3
CASSLQFQETQYF	TGCGCCAGCAGCTTACAGTTCCAAGAGACCCAGTACTTC	.	TRBV5-1	.	TRBJ2-5
CASSLGPSGRGSETQYF	TGTGCCAGCAGCTTAGGTCCTAGCGGGAGGGGGTCTGAGACCCAGTACTTC	once	TRBV7-7	TRBD2	TRBJ2-5
CASSLGSGGNTEAFF	TGCGCCAGCAGCTTGGGCTCCGGGGGAAACACTGAAGCTTTCTTT	.	TRBV5-1	.	TRBJ1-1
CAISEFGELSGNTIYF	TGTGCCATCAGTGAGTTCGGGGAGCTCTCTGGAAACACCATATATTTT	.	TRBV10-3	.	TRBJ1-3
CAAGRHNSPLHF	TGTGCGGCGGGGAGACATAATTCACCCCTCCACTTT	.	TRBV19	.	TRBJ1-6
CASTTGGIYEQYF	TGTGCCAGCACCACAGGGGGAATCTACGAGCAGTACTTC	.	TRBV6-6	TRBD1	TRBJ2-7
CASSVGRDSGNTIYF	TGTGCCAGCAGCGTAGGTCGGGACTCTGGAAACACCATATATTTT	once	TRBV9	.	TRBJ1-3
CASSQAWTGNSPLHF	TGCGCCAGCAGCCAAGCCTGGACAGGAAATTCACCCCTCCACTTT	few	TRBV4-3	TRBD1	TRBJ1-6
CASGMHRVYEQYF	TGTGCCAGCGGAATGCACAGGGTGTACGAGCAGTACTTC	few	TRBV28	.	TRBJ2-7
CASSPRTGTTDTQYF	TGCGCCAGCAGCCCGCGGACAGGGACTACAGATACGCAGTATTTT	.	TRBV4-1	TRBD1	TRBJ2-3
CASSSPSSYEQYF	TGTGCCAGCAGCAGCCCGAGCTCCTACGAGCAGTACTTC	.	TRBV21-1	.	TRBJ2-7
CASSMVRQGNQPQHF	TGTGCCAGTAGTATGGTGAGACAGGGCAATCAGCCCCAGCATTTT	.	TRBV19	.	TRBJ1-5
CASSEGGRSGANVLTF	TGTGCCAGCAGTGAGGGAGGTCGCTCTGGGGCCAACGTCCTGACTTTC	once	TRBV2	.	TRBJ2-6
CASSLDSYQETQYF	TGTGCCAGCAGCTTGGACAGCTACCAAGAGACCCAGTACTTC	once	TRBV5-4	.	TRBJ2-5
CASPSGNSDTQYF	TGTGCCAGCCCTAGCGGGAACTCAGATACGCAGTATTTT	.	TRBV5-4	TRBD2	TRBJ2-3
CASSPGTAQETQYF	TGTGCCAGCAGCCCAGGGACTGCCCAAGAGACCCAGTACTTC	.	TRBV9	.	TRBJ2-5
CASSLGLPGDEQFF	TGTGCCAGCAGTTTAGGGCTTCCCGGCGATGAGCAGTTCTTC	.	TRBV28	.	TRBJ2-1
CAWTTGLGEKLFF	TGTGCCTGGACTACAGGGTTGGGTGAAAAACTGTTTTTT	once	TRBV30	.	TRBJ1-4
CASSRDIHAKNIQYF	TGTGCCAGCAGCCGCGACATACATGCCAAAAACATTCAGTACTTC	.	TRBV5-4	.	TRBJ2-4
CASSSRGTGWHQPQHF	TGTGCCAGCAGTTCAAGGGGGACCGGGTGGCATCAGCCCCAGCATTTT	.	TRBV27	.	TRBJ1-5
CATVTGTGGHNEQFF	TGTGCCACCGTGACCGGGACAGGGGGCCACAATGAGCAGTTCTTC	.	TRBV6-6	TRBD1	TRBJ2-1
CASSLTAGLSDTQYF	TGTGCCAGCAGCTTAACGGCGGGACTCTCAGATACGCAGTATTTT	.	TRBV7-8	.	TRBJ2-3
CASSLGRGTEAFF	TGTGCCAGCAGCTTGGGCAGGGGAACTGAAGCTTTCTTT	.	TRBV5-4	.	TRBJ1-1
CASRGQGAKLFF	TGCGCCAGCAGAGGACAGGGGGCAAAACTGTTTTTT	few	TRBV4-1	TRBD1	TRBJ1-4
CASSAGRVLNTEAFF	TGTGCCAGCAGCGCTGGCCGGGTCTTGAACACTGAAGCTTTCTTT	.	TRBV10-3	.	TRBJ1-1
CASSQGQGLNTEAFF	TGCGCCAGCAGCCAAGGACAGGGATTGAACACTGAAGCTTTCTTT	few	TRBV4-1	TRBD1	TRBJ1-1